These 9 T cell receptor beta chains came from one sample sequenced in a study of regulatory T cells in long-lasting Graves disease. Time point denoted: newly diagnosed GD, antithyroid drugs for less than 3 months. PBMCs were the source of the RNA used for TCR sequencing. Construction of the TCR beta libraries employed iRepertoire HTBI primers in conjunction with Arm-PCR of CDR3 regions. Each CDR3 protein gets one entry after TCRdb re-called the multiplex PCR reads with MiXCR. The sample lists roughly 500,000 distinct CDR3 sequences, around 12% occurring once. These data are also associated with another study on T cells in Graves' hyperthyroidism and ophthalmopathy.

The starting material was peripheral blood mononuclear cells (PBMCs), obtained at new diagnosis, from a patient treated with antithyroid drugs. These receptor sequences come from a woman under 40 with Graves disease.

This clonotype was recorded at least ten times. The CDR3 nucleotides read TGTGCCAGCAGCCAAGGTTTTCTAGGCAATGAGCAGTTCTTC. Translation: CASSQGFLGNEQFF. This chain connects TRBV3-1 to TRBJ2-1; D unresolved. The germline V gene has CDR1 LGHDT and CDR2 YNNKEL (reference sequence). The CDR3 is 14 residues long. V shed 1 base and J shed 6 bases, with 10 bases lying between them.

This clonotype showed up just a few times. The chain combines TRBV27 with TRBJ1-6, with 8 bases matching TRBD1. CDR3 length: 15 amino acids. V was clipped by 6 bases and J by 9 bases; unmatched bases: 10. CDR1 is MNHEY and CDR2 is SMNVEV in the germline V gene (reference sequence). Written as DNA, the CDR3 is TGTGCCAGCAGCTGGGGTGGACAGGGAAGTTCACCCCTCCACTTT. Translation gives CASSWGGQGSSPLHF.

The rearrangement uses TRBV29-1 and TRBJ1-4, with TRBD1 as a possible D gene (5 bases). Germline V gene lookup returns CDR1 SQVTM and CDR2 ANQGSEA. The CDR3 loop spans 14 amino acids. V lost 6 bases, J lost 0 bases, and 11 bases lay in between. CDR3 sequence reads: CSVGAGTTNEKLFF. The CDR3 bases are TGCAGCGTCGGGGCGGGAACAACTAATGAAAAACTGTTTTTT.

The rearrangement links TRBV19 to TRBJ1-5, with D hard to call. Germline values: CDR1 LNHDA, CDR2 SQIVND (reference sequence). The CDR3 covers 19 residues. Trimming removed 0 bases at V and 0 bases at J, with 18 bases between. The CDR3 loop is CASSIDYFRRAGSNQPQHF. The CDR3 DNA reads as TGTGCCAGTAGTATAGATTATTTTCGAAGGGCGGGTAGCAATCAGCCCCAGCATTTT. Full variable domain (rest looked up from reference TRBV19 and TRBJ1-5): DGGITQSPKYLFRKEGQNVTLSCEQNLNHDAMYWYRQDPGQGLRLIYYSQIVNDFQKGDIAEGYSVSREKKESFPLTVTSAQKNPTAFYLCASSIDYFRRAGSNQPQHFGDGTRLSIL.

The rearrangement links TRBV4-1 to TRBJ1-1; possibly TRBD1 for D (6 bases). In germline, CDR1 is MGHRA, CDR2 YSYEKL. V was shortened by 0 bases and J by 3 bases, with 20 bases between the two germline ends. The CDR3 runs 18 residues. The CDR3 loop is CASSQDGFPTGWHTEAFF. The CDR3 nucleotides read TGCGCCAGCAGCCAAGATGGGTTCCCAACAGGGTGGCACACTGAAGCTTTCTTT.

This clonotype was detected ten times or more. J is TRBJ2-7 and V is TRBV9; TRBD2 is a possible D gene (6 bases). Per the germline V gene, CDR1 is SGDLS and CDR2 is YYNGEE. This CDR3 is 15 amino acids long. Trimming shortened V by 0 bases and J by 2 bases, and 12 bases separated the two germline ends. The CDR3 DNA sequence: TGTGCCAGCAGCGTAGCTCCGGGAGCCACCTACGAGCAGTACTTC. Amino acids: CASSVAPGATYEQYF.

This clonotype was seen at least ten times. V gene TRBV6-5 combines with J gene TRBJ1-1; 9 positions agree with TRBD1. The length of the CDR3 is 16 residues. Germline CDR1 and CDR2: MNHEY and SVGAGI. V lost 6 bases and J lost 1; bases outside the gene matches: 9. DNA of the CDR3: TGTGCCAGCAGGTACAGGGGGCCTGTGGGGAACACTGAAGCTTTCTTT. This sequence encodes CASRYRGPVGNTEAFF.

This clonotype was counted at least ten times. The CDR3 loop is CASSLLSDYGYTF. Here the CDR3 DNA reads TGCGCCAGCAGCTTGCTGTCTGACTATGGCTACACCTTC. The rearrangement uses TRBV5-1 and TRBJ1-2; the D is unclear. With 1 base removed from V and 3 bases from J, the gap between germline ends came to 7 bases. In germline, CDR1 is SGHRS, CDR2 YFSETQ. The CDR3 has 13 residues.

This clonotype was observed at least ten times. The rearrangement uses TRBV28 and TRBJ2-7; a possible D gene is TRBD1 (6 bases). Trimming stripped 6 bases from V and 3 bases from J, with 39 bases between. Germline V gene sequence: CDR1 MDHEN, CDR2 SYDVKM. The CDR3 extends over 22 amino acids. The CDR3 reads CASSRPPLDRPGTKDHLYEQYF. CDR3 bases: TGTGCCAGCAGCCGCCCGCCCTTGGACAGACCCGGGACCAAAGACCACCTCTACGAGCAGTACTTC.